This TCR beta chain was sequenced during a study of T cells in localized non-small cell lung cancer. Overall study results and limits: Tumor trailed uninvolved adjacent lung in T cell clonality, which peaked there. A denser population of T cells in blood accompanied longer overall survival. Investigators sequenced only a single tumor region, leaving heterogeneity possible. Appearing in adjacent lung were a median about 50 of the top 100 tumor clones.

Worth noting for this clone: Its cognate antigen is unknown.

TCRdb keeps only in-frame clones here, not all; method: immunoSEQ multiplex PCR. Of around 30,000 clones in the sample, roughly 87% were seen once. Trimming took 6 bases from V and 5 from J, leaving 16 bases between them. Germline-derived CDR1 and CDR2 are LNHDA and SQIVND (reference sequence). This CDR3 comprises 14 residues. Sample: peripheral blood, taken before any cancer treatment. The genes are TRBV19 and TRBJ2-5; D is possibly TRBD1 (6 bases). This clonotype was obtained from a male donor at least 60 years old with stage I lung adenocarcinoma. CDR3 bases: TGTGCCAGTAGCACCCACGGACAGACGGAGACCCAGTACTTC. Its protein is CASSTHGQTETQYF.